The text below deals with one TCR beta chain. This sample is part of a study of blood T cell repertoires in COVID-19. Here immunoSEQ multiplex PCR was the method, and the copy in TCRdb shows in-frame clones only, minus some. The data contain 200,000 to 250,000 clones, roughly 80% of them seen just once; the ten biggest clones take up around 7.3%. The CDR3 contains 15 residues. The germline gives CDR1 SGHRS, CDR2 YFSETQ. The ends lost 2 bases at V and 9 bases at J; junction bases unmatched: 8. V usage is TRBV5-1 and J usage is TRBJ2-1, with 10 nucleotides matching TRBD2. The clonotype was recovered from a woman between 70 and 85 years old with acute or convalescent COVID-19. Sequencing was done on a sample of peripheral blood. CDR3 residues: CASSLGSGGASEQFF. The CDR3 coding sequence is TGCGCCAGCAGCTTAGGGAGCGGGGGGGCGAGTGAGCAGTTCTTC.